The clone carrying this T cell receptor (beta chain) has only a few counts. What it binds is not known. The sample is drawn from a study of cytomegalovirus exposure and HLA in healthy donors. The overall study: Later analysis reported that the 120 or so validation repertoires shared the platform of the roughly 670 first-cohort repertoires. General study findings and limits: It was fewer than 200 TCR beta chains that were listed as cytomegalovirus-associated. Reportedly, cytomegalovirus status was diagnosed with high sensitivity and specificity. Specificity for CMV antigens was confirmed in vitro for a few of the CMV-associated chains.

TCRdb's table, derived via immunoSEQ multiplex PCR, lists solely in-frame clones and lacks some. The data hold a few hundred thousand clones, with 90% observed a single time. J lost 6 bases, V lost 0 bases, and 2 bases had no gene match. The CDR3 length is 13 residues. Per germline, CDR1 SGHDT and CDR2 YYEEEE. Material: PBMCs. The TCR comes from a woman aged 18-29 years in good health and CMV-seronegative. The chain uses TRBV5-6 and TRBJ1-2; TRBD1 aligns across 7 bases. The CDR3 DNA sequence: TGTGCCAGCAGCTTGGCCGGGACAGATGGCTACACCTTC. It yields the protein CASSLAGTDGYTF.